This is a list of T cell receptor beta chains from one sample in a study of CD8 T cells in Susac syndrome. From the immunoSEQ multiplex PCR reads, TCRdb called clonotypes with MiXCR, one entry per CDR3 protein. The repertoire has around 170,000 distinct CDR3 sequences, about 96% of them found once; the top ten carry about 0.13%. The sample consisted of CD4+ T cells from PBMCs. All receptors come from a human donor with Susac syndrome. The CDR3 runs from the conserved cysteine through the conserved F or W. Fields, in order: J gene, D gene, clone size, V gene, CDR3 protein, CDR3 DNA. A D gene is named only where the DNA matches it firmly. Clone size is given for some rows only: seen once, a few or many times, or a class if the clone is expanded.

TRBJ2-3 | TRBD1 | NA | TRBV30 | CAWSVLGGARTDTQYF | TGTGCCTGGAGTGTACTAGGGGGCGCGAGGACAGATACGCAGTATTTT
TRBJ2-5 | NA | NA | TRBV9 | CASSFNQNGGQGQETQYF | TGTGCCAGCAGCTTCAACCAAAACGGGGGGCAGGGGCAAGAGACCCAGTACTTC
TRBJ1-2 | TRBD1 | NA | TRBV20-1 | CSAYFYGETGNFGGYTF | TGCAGTGCTTACTTTTACGGCGAGACAGGGAATTTTGGTGGCTACACCTTC
TRBJ1-5 | NA | NA | TRBV27 | CASSLYETGQPQHF | TGTGCCAGCAGTTTATATGAGACAGGACAGCCCCAGCATTTT
TRBJ2-1 | TRBD2 | NA | TRBV4-3 | CASSQDRGGEQFF | TGCGCCAGCAGCCAAGATCGGGGGGGTGAGCAGTTCTTC
TRBJ2-5 | NA | NA | TRBV28 | CASSPVERVQETQYF | TGTGCCAGCAGTCCTGTGGAGCGGGTCCAAGAGACCCAGTACTTC
TRBJ1-5 | NA | once | TRBV15 | CATSSGYQPQHF | TGTGCCACCAGCAGTGGATATCAGCCCCAGCATTTT
TRBJ1-1 | NA | NA | TRBV5-1 | CASSLEGGAEAFF | TGCGCCAGCAGCTTGGAGGGGGGCGCTGAAGCTTTCTTT
TRBJ2-2 | NA | NA | TRBV9 | CASSVGIGGELFF | TGTGCCAGCAGCGTAGGCATTGGGGGGGAGCTGTTTTTT
TRBJ1-3 | NA | NA | TRBV29-1 | CTVRAGNTIYF | TGCACCGTCAGGGCTGGAAACACCATATATTTT
TRBJ2-7 | NA | NA | TRBV29-1 | CSFLGGTYEQYF | TGCAGCTTCTTAGGGGGTACCTACGAGCAGTACTTC